This is a list of T cell receptor beta chains from one sample in a study of T cell clones after liver transplantation. Some clones are missing from TCRdb's copy, which holds only in-frame ones; the method was immunoSEQ multiplex PCR. The sample consists of more than 8,000 clones, 75% to 80% of them appearing once. The sample was CD8+ T cells from blood, taken before liver transplant. Every receptor here comes from a human donor who received a liver transplant. Each CDR3 is given with its conserved first and last residue. D genes are given only for firm matches. A row's size may be missing; if present it is once, few, many or a size class.

. | . | 13 | TRBJ2-1 | TRBV19 | TGTGCCACCCGTTTGCGATCCTACAATGAGCAGTTCTTC | CATRLRSYNEQFF
. | . | 15 | TRBJ1-3 | TRBV10-1 | TGCGCCAGCAGTGACCCGGGACACTCTGGAAACACCATATATTTT | CASSDPGHSGNTIYF
. | . | 13 | TRBJ2-7 | TRBV19 | TGTGCCAGTAGTATCTCCCATTCCTACGAGCAGTACTTC | CASSISHSYEQYF
TRBD1 | few | 14 | TRBJ1-4 | TRBV27 | TGTGCCAGCAGTTTTACAGGGGGCAGTGAAAAACTGTTTTTT | CASSFTGGSEKLFF
TRBD2 | . | 14 | TRBJ2-3 | TRBV7-9 | TGTGCCAGCAGCGGACTAGCGGAACCAGATACGCAGTATTTT | CASSGLAEPDTQYF
TRBD2 | . | 15 | TRBJ2-5 | TRBV27 | TGTGCCAGCAGTCCAAACAGCGGGGGTCAAGAGACCCAGTACTTC | CASSPNSGGQETQYF
. | . | 13 | TRBJ2-1 | TRBV9 | TGTGCCAGCAGCGGGGGGTTAGTCCATGAGCAGTTCTTC | CASSGGLVHEQFF
TRBD1 | . | 17 | TRBJ2-1 | TRBV27 | TGTGCCAGCACCCCCCTCCCAGGGGACAGGGAATACAATGAGCAGTTCTTC | CASTPLPGDREYNEQFF
. | . | 11 | TRBJ2-1 | TRBV9 | TGTGCCAGCAGCAGAAACAATGAGCAGTTCTTC | CASSRNNEQFF
. | . | 16 | TRBJ2-7 | TRBV27 | TGTGCCAGCAGTTTATCGCCGGGCCCTCTCTTTTACGAGCAGTACTTC | CASSLSPGPLFYEQYF
. | . | 12 | TRBJ1-1 | TRBV7-9 | TGTGCCAGCGGAGGGTTGAACACTGAAGCTTTCTTT | CASGGLNTEAFF
TRBD1 | . | 14 | TRBJ2-7 | TRBV4-2 | TGTGCCAGCAGCCAAGGGGGACAGTCCTACGAGCAGTACTTC | CASSQGGQSYEQYF
. | few | 15 | TRBJ2-3 | TRBV4-1 | TGCGCCAGCAGCCAAGAGGACCGGAGCACAGATACGCAGTATTTT | CASSQEDRSTDTQYF
. | . | 15 | TRBJ2-1 | TRBV13 | TGTGCCAGCAGCGAACGTACAGGGCCCTACAATGAGCAGTTCTTC | CASSERTGPYNEQFF
TRBD2 | . | 15 | TRBJ2-1 | TRBV27 | TGTGCCAGCAGCTCCGGGACTAGCGGGTTTAATGAGCAGTTCTTC | CASSSGTSGFNEQFF
. | few | 15 | TRBJ2-2 | TRBV18 | TGTGCCAGCTCACCCGCAGACTCCCCCACCGGTGAGCTGTTTTTT | CASSPADSPTGELFF
. | once | 13 | TRBJ2-2 | TRBV6-5 | TGTGCCAGCAGTTACAGGAGCACCGGGGAGCTGTTTTTT | CASSYRSTGELFF
. | . | 15 | TRBJ1-3 | TRBV13 | TGTGCCAGCAGCTCCCTCGGAAGCTCTGGAAACACCATATATTTT | CASSSLGSSGNTIYF
. | . | 13 | TRBJ2-1 | TRBV7-7 | TGTGCCAGCAGCTCTGGGCCTATCAATGAGCAGTTCTTC | CASSSGPINEQFF
. | . | 15 | TRBJ2-7 | TRBV5-1 | TGTGCCAGCAGCCTTCCAAACAGGGGGAGGGTCGAGCAGTACTTC | CASSLPNRGRVEQYF
TRBD1 | once | 14 | TRBJ1-2 | TRBV13 | TGTGCCAGCAGCTTAGGTACAGGGGGTTACGGCTACACCTTC | CASSLGTGGYGYTF
. | . | 11 | TRBJ2-1 | TRBV7-3 | TGTGCCAGCAGCTCCTCCAATGAGCAGTTCTTC | CASSSSNEQFF
. | . | 13 | TRBJ1-1 | TRBV7-3 | TGTGCCAGCAGCTTAATCCCGGCCGATGAAGCTTTCTTT | CASSLIPADEAFF
TRBD1 | few | 14 | TRBJ1-1 | TRBV18 | TGTGCCAGCTCACCCTTTGACAGGGATCATGAAGCTTTCTTT | CASSPFDRDHEAFF
. | . | 14 | TRBJ1-2 | TRBV5-1 | TGCGCCAGCAGCGAGGACACCTATAACTATGGCTACACCTTC | CASSEDTYNYGYTF
. | . | 16 | TRBJ1-1 | TRBV19 | TGTGCCAGTAGTATCAGGGGCGAGTTCGTGAACACTGAAGCTTTCTTT | CASSIRGEFVNTEAFF
. | few | 12 | TRBJ2-7 | TRBV28 | TGTGCCAGCAGTTTGGAGGGAGGCGAAGAGTACTTC | CASSLEGGEEYF
. | . | 14 | TRBJ1-2 | TRBV27 | TGTGCCAGCAGTTTATCGGGGGGGGAATATGGCTACACCTTC | CASSLSGGEYGYTF
. | . | 14 | TRBJ2-7 | TRBV6-4 | TGTGCCAGCAGTGAGTCCCCGGGGGGCCACGAGCAGTACTTC | CASSESPGGHEQYF
. | . | 14 | TRBJ2-7 | TRBV19 | TGTGCCACCCATCCCCCGGGACCGTCCTACGAGCAGTACTTC | CATHPPGPSYEQYF
. | . | 12 | TRBJ2-7 | TRBV27 | TGTGCCAGCAGCCCGGGAGTCTACGAGCAGTACTTC | CASSPGVYEQYF
. | . | 13 | TRBJ2-7 | TRBV16 | TGTGCCAGCAGCCCCCCCAGGCCGGGTGAGCAGTACTTC | CASSPPRPGEQYF
. | . | 13 | TRBJ2-7 | TRBV27 | TGTGCCAGCAGTCCCAGGGCGGCGGGTGAGCAGTACTTC | CASSPRAAGEQYF
. | . | 15 | TRBJ1-2 | TRBV4-2 | TGTGCCAGCAGCCAAGAAGATGGGACGGCGTATGGCTACACCTTC | CASSQEDGTAYGYTF
. | . | 14 | TRBJ1-2 | TRBV7-9 | TGTGCCAGCAGCTTAGTCACGGGCCCGATAGACTACACCTTC | CASSLVTGPIDYTF
. | . | 14 | TRBJ2-1 | TRBV5-4 | TGTGCCAGCAGCATATGGACCGGCCCGGGTGAGCAGTTCTTC | CASSIWTGPGEQFF
. | . | 15 | TRBJ1-5 | TRBV7-9 | TGTGCCAGCAGCTCCGTAGGACGGATAAATCAGCCCCAGCATTTT | CASSSVGRINQPQHF
. | . | 15 | TRBJ1-6 | TRBV7-6 | TGTGCCAGCAGCTTAGGGACAGATTTTAATTCACCCCTCCACTTT | CASSLGTDFNSPLHF
TRBD1 | . | 20 | TRBJ2-2 | TRBV12-5 | TGTGCTAGTGGTTTGCCCCGTGGGGACCGGGACAGGGTTTACACCGGGGAGCTGTTTTTT | CASGLPRGDRDRVYTGELFF
. | large | 18 | TRBJ2-2 | TRBV4-1 | TGCGCCAGCAGCCAAGATCTTCTTACCACCAAAGCAGGCGGGGAGCTGTTTTTT | CASSQDLLTTKAGGELFF
TRBD1 | . | 15 | TRBJ1-3 | TRBV9 | TGTGCCAGCAGCGATACGACAGGGCCCGGAAACACCATATATTTT | CASSDTTGPGNTIYF
TRBD1 | . | 14 | TRBJ2-3 | TRBV9 | TGTGCCAGCAGCCCCTGGACAGGGGTAGATACGCAGTATTTT | CASSPWTGVDTQYF
. | once | 17 | TRBJ2-2 | TRBV27 | TGTGCCAGCAGTTTTTTCCCGGGACTCTCGAACACCGGGGAGCTGTTTTTT | CASSFFPGLSNTGELFF
. | . | 16 | TRBJ2-3 | TRBV12-2 | TGTGCAAGTCGCTTAGCGCGGACAGGGAGGCCAGATACGCAGTATTTT | CASRLARTGRPDTQYF
TRBD2 | . | 14 | TRBJ2-2 | TRBV4-1 | TGCGCCAGCAGCCAAGTCCGGGGGGTCGGGGAGCTGTTTTTT | CASSQVRGVGELFF
. | once | 14 | TRBJ2-1 | TRBV11-3 | TGTGCCAGCAGCTTAGAGTGGACAGTTAATGAGCAGTTCTTC | CASSLEWTVNEQFF
. | . | 15 | TRBJ2-5 | TRBV27 | TGTGCCAGCCCGTGGGAGATTGTCAGGCAAGAGACCCAGTACTTC | CASPWEIVRQETQYF
. | . | 13 | TRBJ2-7 | TRBV2 | TGTGCCAGCAGTTTACGGGGGCGAAACGAGCAGTACTTC | CASSLRGRNEQYF
TRBD1 | . | 14 | TRBJ2-2 | TRBV7-8 | TGTGCCAGCGGACAGGGCGGATTGTCCGGGGAGCTGTTTTTT | CASGQGGLSGELFF
. | . | 13 | TRBJ1-1 | TRBV30 | TGTGCCTGGAGCCCCTTAGGGAACACTGAAGCTTTCTTT | CAWSPLGNTEAFF
. | . | 16 | TRBJ2-7 | TRBV2 | TGTGCCAGCAGTGGGCGAGGGCCGGTAACTATCTACGAGCAGTACTTC | CASSGRGPVTIYEQYF
TRBD2 | . | 15 | TRBJ2-1 | TRBV5-1 | TGCGCCAGCAGCGGGGGGGACCTGGGGCAGTCTGAGCAGTTCTTC | CASSGGDLGQSEQFF
TRBD1 | few | 13 | TRBJ1-5 | TRBV28 | TGTGCCAGCAGTTACAGGGGGGGTCAGCCCCAGCATTTT | CASSYRGGQPQHF
TRBD2 | once | 20 | TRBJ2-2 | TRBV5-1 | TGCGCCAGCAGCCTGGGACTAGCGGCCTTCGGAAAATATAACACCGGGGAGCTGTTTTTT | CASSLGLAAFGKYNTGELFF